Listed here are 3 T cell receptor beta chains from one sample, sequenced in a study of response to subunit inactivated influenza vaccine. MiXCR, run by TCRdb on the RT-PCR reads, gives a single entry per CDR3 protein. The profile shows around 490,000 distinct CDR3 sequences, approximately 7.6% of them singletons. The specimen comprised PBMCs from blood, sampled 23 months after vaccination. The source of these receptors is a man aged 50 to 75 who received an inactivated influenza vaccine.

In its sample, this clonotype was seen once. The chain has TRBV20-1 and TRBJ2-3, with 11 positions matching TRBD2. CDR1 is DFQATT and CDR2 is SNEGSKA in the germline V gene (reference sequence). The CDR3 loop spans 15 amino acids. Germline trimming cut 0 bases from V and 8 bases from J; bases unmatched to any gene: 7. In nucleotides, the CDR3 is TGCAGTGCTAGAGACGTAGGGACTAGCGGTTTTACGCAGTATTTT. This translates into CSARDVGTSGFTQYF.

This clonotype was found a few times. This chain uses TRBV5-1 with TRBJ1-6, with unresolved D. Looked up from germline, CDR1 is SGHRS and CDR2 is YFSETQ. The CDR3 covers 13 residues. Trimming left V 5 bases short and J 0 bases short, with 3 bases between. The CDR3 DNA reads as TGCGCCAGCAGGAACTCCTATAATTCACCCCTCCACTTT. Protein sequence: CASRNSYNSPLHF.

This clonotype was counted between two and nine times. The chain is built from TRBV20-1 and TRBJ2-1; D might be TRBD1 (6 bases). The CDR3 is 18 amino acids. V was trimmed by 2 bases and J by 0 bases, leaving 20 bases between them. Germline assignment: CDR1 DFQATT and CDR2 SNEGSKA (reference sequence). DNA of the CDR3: TGCAGTGCTAGATTTTCTGACAGGCTTTCATTCTCCTACAATGAGCAGTTCTTC. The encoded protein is CSARFSDRLSFSYNEQFF.